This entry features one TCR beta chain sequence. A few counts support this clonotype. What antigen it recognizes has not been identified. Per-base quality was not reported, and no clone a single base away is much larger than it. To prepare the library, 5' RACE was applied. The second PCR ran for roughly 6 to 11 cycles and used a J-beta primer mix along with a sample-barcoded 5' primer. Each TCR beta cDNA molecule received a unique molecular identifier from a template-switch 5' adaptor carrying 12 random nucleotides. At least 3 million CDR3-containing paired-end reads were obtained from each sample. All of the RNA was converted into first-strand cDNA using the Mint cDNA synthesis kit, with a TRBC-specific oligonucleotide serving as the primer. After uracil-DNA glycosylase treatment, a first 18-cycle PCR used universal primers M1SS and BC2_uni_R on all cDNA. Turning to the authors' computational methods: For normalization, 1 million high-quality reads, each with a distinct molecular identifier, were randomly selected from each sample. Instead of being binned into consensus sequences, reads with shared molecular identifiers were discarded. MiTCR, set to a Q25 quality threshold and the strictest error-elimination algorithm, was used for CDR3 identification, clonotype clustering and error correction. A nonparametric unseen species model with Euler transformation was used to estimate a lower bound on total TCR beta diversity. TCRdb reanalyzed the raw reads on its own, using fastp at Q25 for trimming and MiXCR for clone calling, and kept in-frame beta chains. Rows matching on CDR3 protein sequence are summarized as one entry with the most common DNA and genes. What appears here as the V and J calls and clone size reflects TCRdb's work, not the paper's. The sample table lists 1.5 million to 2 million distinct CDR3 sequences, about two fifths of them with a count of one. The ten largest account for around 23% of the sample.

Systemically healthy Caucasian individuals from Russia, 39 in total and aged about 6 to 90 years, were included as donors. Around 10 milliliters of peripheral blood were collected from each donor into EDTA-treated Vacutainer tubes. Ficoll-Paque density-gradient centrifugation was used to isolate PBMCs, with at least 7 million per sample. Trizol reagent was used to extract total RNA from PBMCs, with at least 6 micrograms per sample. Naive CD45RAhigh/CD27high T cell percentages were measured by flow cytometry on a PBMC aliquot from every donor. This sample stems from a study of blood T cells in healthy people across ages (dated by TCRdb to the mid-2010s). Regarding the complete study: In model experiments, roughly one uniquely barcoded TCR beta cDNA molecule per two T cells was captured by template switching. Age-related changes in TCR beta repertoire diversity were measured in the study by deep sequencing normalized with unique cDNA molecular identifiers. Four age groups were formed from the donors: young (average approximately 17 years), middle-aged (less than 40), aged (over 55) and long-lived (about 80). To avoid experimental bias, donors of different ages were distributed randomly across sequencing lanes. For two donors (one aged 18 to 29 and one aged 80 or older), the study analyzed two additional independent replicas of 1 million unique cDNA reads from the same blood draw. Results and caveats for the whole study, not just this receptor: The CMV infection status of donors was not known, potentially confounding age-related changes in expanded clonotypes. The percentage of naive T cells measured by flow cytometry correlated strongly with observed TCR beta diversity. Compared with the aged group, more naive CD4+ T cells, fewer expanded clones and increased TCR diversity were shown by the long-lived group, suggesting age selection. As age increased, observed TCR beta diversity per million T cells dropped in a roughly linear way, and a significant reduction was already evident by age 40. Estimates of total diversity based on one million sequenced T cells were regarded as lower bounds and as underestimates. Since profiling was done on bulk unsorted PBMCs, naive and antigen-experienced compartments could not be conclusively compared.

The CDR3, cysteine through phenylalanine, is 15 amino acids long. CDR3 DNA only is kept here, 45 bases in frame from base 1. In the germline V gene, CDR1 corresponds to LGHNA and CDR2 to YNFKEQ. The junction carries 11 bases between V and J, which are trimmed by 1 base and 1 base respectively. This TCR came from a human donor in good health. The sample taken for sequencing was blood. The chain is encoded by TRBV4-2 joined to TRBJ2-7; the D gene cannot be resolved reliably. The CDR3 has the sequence CASSQVLANSYEQYF. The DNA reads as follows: TGTGCCAGCAGCCAAGTTCTCGCCAATTCCTACGAGCAGTACTTC.